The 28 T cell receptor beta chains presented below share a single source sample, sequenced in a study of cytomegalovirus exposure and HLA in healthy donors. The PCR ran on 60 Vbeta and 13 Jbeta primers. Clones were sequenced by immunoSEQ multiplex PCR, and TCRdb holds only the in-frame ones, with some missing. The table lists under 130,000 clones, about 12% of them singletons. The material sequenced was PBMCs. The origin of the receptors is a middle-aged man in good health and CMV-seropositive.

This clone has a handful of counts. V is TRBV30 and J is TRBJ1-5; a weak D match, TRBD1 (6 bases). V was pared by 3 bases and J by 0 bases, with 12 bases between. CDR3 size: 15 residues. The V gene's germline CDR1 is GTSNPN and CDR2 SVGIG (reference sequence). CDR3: CAWRGTPYSNQPQHF. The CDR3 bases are TGTGCCTGGAGAGGGACACCTTATAGCAATCAGCCCCAGCATTTT.

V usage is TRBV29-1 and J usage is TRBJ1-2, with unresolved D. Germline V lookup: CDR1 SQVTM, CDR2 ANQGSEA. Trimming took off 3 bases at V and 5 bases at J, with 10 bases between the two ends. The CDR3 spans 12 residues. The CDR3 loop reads CSVDSGGYGYTF. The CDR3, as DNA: TGCAGCGTTGACTCGGGAGGGTATGGCTACACCTTC.

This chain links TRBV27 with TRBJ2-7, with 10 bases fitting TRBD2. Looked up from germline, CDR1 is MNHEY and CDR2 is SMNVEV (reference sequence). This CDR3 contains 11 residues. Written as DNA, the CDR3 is TGTGGTAGCGGGAGGAGCTACGAGCAGTACTTC. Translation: CGSGRSYEQYF.

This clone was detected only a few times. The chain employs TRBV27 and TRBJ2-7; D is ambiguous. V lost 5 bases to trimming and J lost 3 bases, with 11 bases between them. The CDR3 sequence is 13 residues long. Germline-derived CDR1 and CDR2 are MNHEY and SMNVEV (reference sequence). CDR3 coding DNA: TGTGCCAGCAGTCCCGCCGCCGGCTACGAGCAGTACTTC. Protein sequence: CASSPAAGYEQYF.

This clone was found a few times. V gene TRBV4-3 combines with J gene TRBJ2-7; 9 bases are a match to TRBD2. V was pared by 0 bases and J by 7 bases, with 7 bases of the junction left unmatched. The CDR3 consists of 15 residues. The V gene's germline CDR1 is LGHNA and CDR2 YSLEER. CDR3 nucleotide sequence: TGCGCCAGCAGCCAAGACATAGCGGGAGCGGGGGAGCAGTACTTC. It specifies CASSQDIAGAGEQYF.

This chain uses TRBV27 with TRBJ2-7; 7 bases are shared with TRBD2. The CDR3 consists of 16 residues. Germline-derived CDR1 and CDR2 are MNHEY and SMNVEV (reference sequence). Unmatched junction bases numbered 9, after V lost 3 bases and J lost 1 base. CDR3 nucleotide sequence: TGTGCCAGCAGTTTTGCCCCGGGACTACTATCCTACGAGCAGTACTTC. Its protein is CASSFAPGLLSYEQYF.

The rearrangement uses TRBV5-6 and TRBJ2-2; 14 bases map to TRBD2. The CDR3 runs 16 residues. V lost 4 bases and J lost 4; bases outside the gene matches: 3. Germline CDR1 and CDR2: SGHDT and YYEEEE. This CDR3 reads CASSGGLAGVTGELFF. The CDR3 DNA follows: TGTGCCAGCAGCGGGGGACTAGCGGGAGTCACCGGGGAGCTGTTTTTT. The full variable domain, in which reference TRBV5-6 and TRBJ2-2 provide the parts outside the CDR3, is DAGVTQSPTHLIKTRGQQVTLRCSPKSGHDTVSWYQQALGQGPQFIFQYYEEEERQRGNFPDRFSGHQFPNYSSELNVNALLLGDSALYLCASSGGLAGVTGELFFGEGSRLTVL.

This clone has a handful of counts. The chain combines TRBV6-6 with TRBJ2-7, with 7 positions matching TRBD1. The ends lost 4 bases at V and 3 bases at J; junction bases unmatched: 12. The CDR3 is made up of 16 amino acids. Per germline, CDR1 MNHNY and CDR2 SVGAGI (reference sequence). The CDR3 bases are TGTGCCAGCAGTTTCTCTTCGGGACAGTCTCTCTACGAGCAGTACTTC. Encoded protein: CASSFSSGQSLYEQYF.

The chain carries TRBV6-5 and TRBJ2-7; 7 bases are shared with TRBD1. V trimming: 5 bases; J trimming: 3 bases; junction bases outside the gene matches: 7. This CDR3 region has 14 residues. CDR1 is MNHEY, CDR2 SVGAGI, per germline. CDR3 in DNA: TGTGCCAGCAGTAAACAGGGGTGGGGCTACGAGCAGTACTTC. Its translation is CASSKQGWGYEQYF.

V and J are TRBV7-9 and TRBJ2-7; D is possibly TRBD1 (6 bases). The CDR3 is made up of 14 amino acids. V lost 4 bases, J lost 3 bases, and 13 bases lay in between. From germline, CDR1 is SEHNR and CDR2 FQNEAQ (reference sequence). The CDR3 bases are TGTGCCAGCAGCTCGCCGGGACATCACTACGAGCAGTACTTC. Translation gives CASSSPGHHYEQYF.

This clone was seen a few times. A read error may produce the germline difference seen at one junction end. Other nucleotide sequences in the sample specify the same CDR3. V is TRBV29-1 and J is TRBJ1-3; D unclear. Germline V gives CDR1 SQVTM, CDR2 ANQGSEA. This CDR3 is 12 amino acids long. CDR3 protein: CRVDGSRNNIYF. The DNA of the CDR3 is TGCAGGGTTGATGGGTCGAGGAACAACATATATTTT.

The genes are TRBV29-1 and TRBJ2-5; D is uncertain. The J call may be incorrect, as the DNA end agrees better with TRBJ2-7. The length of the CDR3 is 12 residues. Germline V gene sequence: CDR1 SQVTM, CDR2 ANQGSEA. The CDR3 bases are TGCAGCGTTGTGGGCAGCTCCTACGAGCAGTACTTC. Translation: CSVVGSSYEQYF.

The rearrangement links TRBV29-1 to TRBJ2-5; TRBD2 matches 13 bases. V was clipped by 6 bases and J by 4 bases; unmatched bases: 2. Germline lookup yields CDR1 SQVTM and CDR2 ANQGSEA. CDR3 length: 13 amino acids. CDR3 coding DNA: TGCAGCGTCGGACTAGCGGGAGCAGAGACCCAGTACTTC. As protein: CSVGLAGAETQYF.

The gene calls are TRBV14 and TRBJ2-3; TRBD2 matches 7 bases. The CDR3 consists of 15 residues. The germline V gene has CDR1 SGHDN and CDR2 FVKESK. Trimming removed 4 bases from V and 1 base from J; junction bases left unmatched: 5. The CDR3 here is CASSPVRGGTDTQYF. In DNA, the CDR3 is TGTGCCAGCAGCCCGGTCCGGGGGGGCACAGATACGCAGTATTTT.

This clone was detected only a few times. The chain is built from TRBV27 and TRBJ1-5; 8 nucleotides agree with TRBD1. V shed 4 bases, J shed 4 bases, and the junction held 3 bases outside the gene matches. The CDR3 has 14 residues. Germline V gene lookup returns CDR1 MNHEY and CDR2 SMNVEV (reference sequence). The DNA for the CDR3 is TGTGCCAGCAGTTCAGGACAGGGAAATCAGCCCCAGCATTTT. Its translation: CASSSGQGNQPQHF.

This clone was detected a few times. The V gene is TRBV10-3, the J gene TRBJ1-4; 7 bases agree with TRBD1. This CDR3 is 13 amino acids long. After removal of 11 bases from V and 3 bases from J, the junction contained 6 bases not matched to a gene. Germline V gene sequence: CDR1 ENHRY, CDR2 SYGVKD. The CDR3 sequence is CAVTGDPNEKLFF. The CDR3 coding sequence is TGTGCCGTTACAGGGGATCCTAATGAAAAACTGTTTTTT.

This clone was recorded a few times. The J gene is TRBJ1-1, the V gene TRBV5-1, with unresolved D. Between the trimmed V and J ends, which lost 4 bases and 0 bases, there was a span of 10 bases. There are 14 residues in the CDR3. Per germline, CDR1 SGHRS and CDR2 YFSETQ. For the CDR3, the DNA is TGCGCCAGCAGCGAGGGTTACATGAACACTGAAGCTTTCTTT. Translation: CASSEGYMNTEAFF.

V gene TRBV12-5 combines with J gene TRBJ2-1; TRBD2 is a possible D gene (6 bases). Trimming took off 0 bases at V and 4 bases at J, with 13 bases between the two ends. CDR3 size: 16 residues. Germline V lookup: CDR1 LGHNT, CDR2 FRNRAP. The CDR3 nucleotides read TGTGCTAGTGGTTTGGTACTCGGGACTGGGTACAATGAGCAGTTCTTC. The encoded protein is CASGLVLGTGYNEQFF.

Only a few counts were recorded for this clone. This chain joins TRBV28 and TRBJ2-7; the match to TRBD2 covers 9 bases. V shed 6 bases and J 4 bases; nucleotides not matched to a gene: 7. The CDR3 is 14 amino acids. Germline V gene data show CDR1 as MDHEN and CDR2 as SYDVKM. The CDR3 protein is CASSPTSGIYEQYF. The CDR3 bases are TGTGCCAGCAGCCCGACTAGCGGCATTTACGAGCAGTACTTC.

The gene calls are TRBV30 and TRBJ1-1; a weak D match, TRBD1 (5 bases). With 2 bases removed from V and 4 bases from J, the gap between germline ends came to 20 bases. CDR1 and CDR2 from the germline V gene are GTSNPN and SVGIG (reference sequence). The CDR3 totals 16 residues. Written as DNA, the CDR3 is TGTGCCTGGAGTCGTCCGACCCAGGGCCGGCGCACTGAAGCTTTCTTT. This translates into CAWSRPTQGRRTEAFF.

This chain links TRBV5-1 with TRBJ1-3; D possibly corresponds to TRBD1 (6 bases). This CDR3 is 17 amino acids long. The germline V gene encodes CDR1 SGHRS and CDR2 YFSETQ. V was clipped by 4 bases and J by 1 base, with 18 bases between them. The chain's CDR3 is CASSPTTTGLSGNTIYF. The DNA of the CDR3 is TGCGCCAGCAGCCCGACAACCACAGGGTTGTCTGGAAACACCATATATTTT.

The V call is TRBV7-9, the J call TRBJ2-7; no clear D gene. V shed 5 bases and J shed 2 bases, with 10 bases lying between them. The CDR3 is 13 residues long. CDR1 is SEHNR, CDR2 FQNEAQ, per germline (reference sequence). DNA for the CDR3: TGTGCCAGCAGCACCTCGGGTGCCTACGAGCAGTACTTC. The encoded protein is CASSTSGAYEQYF.

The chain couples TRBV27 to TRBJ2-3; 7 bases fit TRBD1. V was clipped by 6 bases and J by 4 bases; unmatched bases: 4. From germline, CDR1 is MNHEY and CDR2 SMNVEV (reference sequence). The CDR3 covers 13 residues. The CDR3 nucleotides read TGTGCCAGCAGGTCTCAGGGGGCAGATACGCAGTATTTT. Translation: CASRSQGADTQYF.

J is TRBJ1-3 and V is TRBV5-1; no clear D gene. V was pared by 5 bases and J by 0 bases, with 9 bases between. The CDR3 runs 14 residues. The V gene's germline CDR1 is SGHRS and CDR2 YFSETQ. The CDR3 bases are TGCGCCAGCAGGGCGGAAAGCTCTGGAAACACCATATATTTT. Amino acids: CASRAESSGNTIYF.

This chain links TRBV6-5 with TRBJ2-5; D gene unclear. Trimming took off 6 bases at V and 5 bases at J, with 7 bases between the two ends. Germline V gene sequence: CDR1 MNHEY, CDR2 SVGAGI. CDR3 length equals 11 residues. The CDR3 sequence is CASSREETQYF. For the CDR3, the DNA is TGTGCCAGCAGCCGCGAGGAGACCCAGTACTTC.

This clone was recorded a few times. Written as DNA, the CDR3 is TGCGCCAGCAGCCAACCGGGACAGCAAGAGACCCAGTACTTC. Protein product: CASSQPGQQETQYF. The rearrangement links TRBV4-3 to TRBJ2-5; 7 bases are shared with TRBD1. There are 14 residues in the CDR3. Trimming cost V 2 bases and J 2 bases; bases outside gene matches: 2. CDR1 and CDR2 (germline): LGHNA, YSLEER.

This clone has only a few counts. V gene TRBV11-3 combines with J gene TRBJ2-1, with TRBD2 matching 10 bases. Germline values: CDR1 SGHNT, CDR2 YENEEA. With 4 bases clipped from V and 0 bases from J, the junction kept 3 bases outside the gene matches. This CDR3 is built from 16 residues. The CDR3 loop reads CASSSASGSSYNEQFF. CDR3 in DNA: TGTGCCAGCAGCTCCGCTAGCGGGAGCTCCTACAATGAGCAGTTCTTC. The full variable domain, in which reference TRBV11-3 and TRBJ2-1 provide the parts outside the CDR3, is EAGVVQSPRYKIIEKKQPVAFWCNPISGHNTLYWYLQNLGQGPELLIRYENEEAVDDSQLPKDRFSAERLKGVDSTLKIQPAELGDSAVYLCASSSASGSSYNEQFFGPGTRLTVL.

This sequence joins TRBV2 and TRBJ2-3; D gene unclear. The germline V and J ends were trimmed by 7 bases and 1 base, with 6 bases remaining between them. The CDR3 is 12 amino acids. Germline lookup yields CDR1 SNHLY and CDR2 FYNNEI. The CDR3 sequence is CASTIGTDTQYF. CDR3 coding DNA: TGTGCCAGCACTATAGGCACAGATACGCAGTATTTT.